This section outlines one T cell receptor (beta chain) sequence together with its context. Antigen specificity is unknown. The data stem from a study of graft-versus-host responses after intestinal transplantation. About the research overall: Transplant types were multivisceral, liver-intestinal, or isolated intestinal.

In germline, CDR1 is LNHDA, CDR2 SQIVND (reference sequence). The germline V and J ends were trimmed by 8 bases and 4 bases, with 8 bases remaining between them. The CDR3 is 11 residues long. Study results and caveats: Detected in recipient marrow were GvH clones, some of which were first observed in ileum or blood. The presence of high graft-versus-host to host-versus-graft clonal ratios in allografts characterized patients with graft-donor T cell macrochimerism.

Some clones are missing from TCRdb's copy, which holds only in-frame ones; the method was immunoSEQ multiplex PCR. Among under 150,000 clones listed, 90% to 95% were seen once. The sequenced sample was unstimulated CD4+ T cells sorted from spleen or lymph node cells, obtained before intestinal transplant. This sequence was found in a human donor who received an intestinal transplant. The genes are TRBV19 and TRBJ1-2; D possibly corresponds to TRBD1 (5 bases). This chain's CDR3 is CASSRGYGYTF. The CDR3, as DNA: TGTGCCAGTTCGAGGGGCTATGGCTACACCTTC.